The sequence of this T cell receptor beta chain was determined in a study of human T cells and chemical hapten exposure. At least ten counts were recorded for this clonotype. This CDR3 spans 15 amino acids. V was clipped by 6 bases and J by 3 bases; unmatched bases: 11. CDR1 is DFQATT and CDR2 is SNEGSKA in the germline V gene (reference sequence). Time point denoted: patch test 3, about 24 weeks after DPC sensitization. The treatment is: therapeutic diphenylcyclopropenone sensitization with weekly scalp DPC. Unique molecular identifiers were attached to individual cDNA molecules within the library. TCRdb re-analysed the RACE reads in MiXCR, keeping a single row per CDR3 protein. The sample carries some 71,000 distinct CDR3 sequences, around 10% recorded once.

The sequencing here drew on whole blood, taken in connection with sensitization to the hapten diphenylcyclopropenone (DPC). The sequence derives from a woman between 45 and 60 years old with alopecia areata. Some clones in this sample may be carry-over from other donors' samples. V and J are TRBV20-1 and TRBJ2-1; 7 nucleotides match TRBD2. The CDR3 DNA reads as TGCAGTGCGGGCAAGCGGGAATTACTCTACAATGAGCAGTTCTTC. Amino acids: CSAGKRELLYNEQFF.